This TCR beta chain emerged from a study of CD8 T cells in ankylosing spondylitis. Whole-study findings and limits: Seemingly distinctive of ankylosing spondylitis blood was a TCR beta motif formed by eight highly homologous variants.

It was by quantitative 5'-RACE with molecular barcodes that TCR beta libraries were made. A single record per CDR3 protein comes from TCRdb applying MiXCR to the 5' RACE reads. The table records about 130,000 distinct CDR3 sequences, approximately 9.9% of them present only once. This clonotype was counted many times. As yet, its antigen is unknown. Source material: blood, either unsorted or a sorted T cell fraction (not recorded which). The TCR originated in a male donor with ankylosing spondylitis or in good health (not recorded which).

CDR3 residues: CSAQGGDYEQYF. CDR3 sequence (DNA): TGCAGTGCCCAGGGTGGAGACTACGAGCAGTACTTC. The genes are TRBV20-1 and TRBJ2-7, with D possibly matching TRBD1 (5 bases). CDR3 length equals 12 residues. Trimming took off 6 bases at V and 3 bases at J, with 12 bases between the two ends. The germline V gene encodes CDR1 DFQATT and CDR2 SNEGSKA (reference sequence).